These 19 T cell receptor beta chains share one sample of origin, sequenced in a study of Ad26.COV2.S vaccination and SARS-CoV-2 variants (dated by TCRdb to the early 2020s). According to the study, the label for this sample's time point signals: individuals recovered from natural SARS-CoV-2 infection. Library preparation used the immunoSEQ multiplex PCR assay. Not all clones reach the TCRdb copy of this immuneACCESS table, which keeps in-frame sequences only. Checked studies attribute under half of the gap to unresolved V genes and leave the rest unexplained. In this sample the table shows under 95,000 clones, approximately 77% of which occur a single time. Jointly, the top ten make up 16% of the sample. Sequencing was performed on peripheral blood, taken after recovery from COVID-19. The receptors originated from a human donor who had recovered from COVID-19.

The CDR3 reads CASSLGGDFYEQYF. For the CDR3, the DNA is TGTGCCAGCAGCTTAGGAGGGGACTTCTACGAGCAGTACTTC. The V gene is TRBV5-6, the J gene TRBJ2-7, with D tentatively TRBD2 (6 bases). Germline-derived CDR1 and CDR2 are SGHDT and YYEEEE. Between the trimmed V and J ends, which lost 2 bases and 3 bases, there was a span of 12 bases. The CDR3 runs 14 residues.

V and J are TRBV3-1 (or the pseudogene TRBV3-2) and TRBJ2-1; D tentatively reads TRBD1 or TRBD2 (5 bases each). The CDR3 runs 15 residues. Germline assignment: CDR1 LGHDT and CDR2 YNNKEL (reference sequence). The germline V and J ends were trimmed by 1 base and 5 bases, with 12 bases remaining between them. The CDR3 DNA reads TGTGCCAGCAGCCAAGGGGACCCTAGGGACAATGAGCAGTTCTTC. This sequence encodes CASSQGDPRDNEQFF.

This clone was counted between two and nine times. The chain recombines TRBV7-8 with TRBJ1-6; D not resolved. V dropped 5 bases and J dropped 6 bases, with 11 bases sitting between them. The CDR3 loop spans 14 amino acids. CDR1 and CDR2 (germline): SGHVS, FQNEAQ. CDR3 in amino acids: CASSPTVSNSPLHF. In DNA form, the CDR3 reads TGTGCCAGCAGCCCGACTGTCTCTAATTCACCCCTCCACTTT.

The chain employs TRBV4-3 and TRBJ2-1; unclear D gene. Germline lookup yields CDR1 LGHNA and CDR2 YSLEER. The CDR3 contains 13 residues. V was clipped by 0 bases and J by 8 bases, with 8 bases between them. CDR3 nucleotides: TGCGCCAGCAGCCAAGATGTTAGCTATGAGCAGTTCTTC. It yields the protein CASSQDVSYEQFF.

This chain connects TRBV19 to TRBJ1-1, with TRBD1 as a possible D gene (6 bases). The CDR3 has 12 amino acids. Germline V gives CDR1 LNHDA, CDR2 SQIVND (reference sequence). With 4 bases removed from V and 11 bases from J, the gap between germline ends came to 14 bases. The CDR3 DNA reads as TGTGCCAGTAGTACTGCAACAGGGAATGCTTTCTTT. This codes for CASSTATGNAFF.

This clone was observed a few times. The chain uses TRBV28 and TRBJ1-1; D is uncertain. The ends were cut back, 8 bases at V and 5 bases at J, with 15 bases in the middle. Germline values: CDR1 MDHEN, CDR2 SYDVKM. The CDR3 covers 13 residues. The CDR3 reads CASRPQHGTEAFF. DNA of the CDR3: TGTGCCAGCCGTCCCCAGCATGGGACTGAAGCTTTCTTT.

The chain uses TRBV4-2 and TRBJ2-2; possibly TRBD2 for D (6 bases). CDR3 length: 15 amino acids. The V gene lost 1 base and the J gene lost 2 bases, with 8 bases spanning the gap. CDR1 and CDR2 (germline): LGHNA, YNFKEQ. The CDR3 bases are TGTGCCAGCAGCCAAGCCGCGGGAAACACCGGGGAGCTGTTTTTT. Translated: CASSQAAGNTGELFF.

This chain joins TRBV7-2 and TRBJ2-7; weak D call: TRBD2 (5 bases). The CDR3 extends over 14 amino acids. The V end was cut by 2 bases, the J end by 3 bases, with 11 bases between. Germline CDR1 SGHTA, CDR2 FQGNSA. CDR3 coding DNA: TGTGCCAGCAGCTTACCCGGGGTTAGCTACGAGCAGTACTTC. Residues: CASSLPGVSYEQYF.

This chain uses TRBV6-6 with TRBJ1-3; maybe TRBD1 (6 bases). Germline V CDR1 and CDR2: MNHNY, SVGAGI (reference sequence). The CDR3 is 14 amino acids. V lost 2 bases to trimming and J lost 4 bases, with 9 bases between them. The CDR3 loop reads CASSYGGPGNTIYF. The CDR3 DNA reads TGTGCCAGCAGTTACGGGGGGCCGGGAAACACCATATATTTT.

The chain employs TRBV11-3 and TRBJ2-5, with TRBD2 as a possible D gene (6 bases). V was clipped by 3 bases and J by 4 bases, with 6 bases between them. Germline-derived CDR1 and CDR2 are SGHNT and YENEEA. The CDR3 spans 12 residues. CDR3 sequence: CASSFGGETQYF. CDR3 nucleotide sequence: TGTGCCAGCAGCTTCGGGGGAGAGACCCAGTACTTC.

This chain links TRBV5-1 with TRBJ2-3; 9 bases fit TRBD2. Germline values: CDR1 SGHRS, CDR2 YFSETQ. The V gene end was trimmed by 4 bases and the J gene end by 2 bases; junction bases not matched to a gene: 5. This CDR3 comprises 15 residues. In DNA, the CDR3 is TGCGCCAGCAGCAGGGGCGGGGGGGACACAGATACGCAGTATTTT. This codes for CASSRGGGDTDTQYF. Variable domain in full (rest from reference TRBV5-1 and TRBJ2-3): KAGVTQTPRYLIKTRGQQVTLSCSPISGHRSVSWYQQTPGQGLQFLFEYFSETQRNKGNFPGRFSGRQFSNSRSEMNVSTLELGDSALYLCASSRGGGDTDTQYFGPGTRLTVL.

The chain uses TRBV11-2 and TRBJ1-6; D might be TRBD1 (6 bases). V was pared by 0 bases and J by 7 bases, with 10 bases between. The CDR3 contains 15 residues. The germline V gene has CDR1 SGHAT and CDR2 FQNNGV. CDR3 in DNA: TGTGCCAGCAGCTTAGATCTGGACAGAAATTCACCCCTCCACTTT. Translated, it gives CASSLDLDRNSPLHF.

V and J are TRBV5-5 and TRBJ2-1; D gene unclear. Trimming took 3 bases from V and 4 from J, leaving 5 bases between them. In germline, CDR1 is SGHKS, CDR2 YYEKEE (reference sequence). The CDR3 is made up of 12 amino acids. The CDR3 loop is CASSWAYNEQFF. The CDR3 bases are TGTGCCAGCAGCTGGGCGTACAATGAGCAGTTCTTC. The full variable domain, completed using reference TRBV5-5 and TRBJ2-1, is DAGVTQSPTHLIKTRGQQVTLRCSPISGHKSVSWYQQVLGQGPQFIFQYYEKEERGRGNFPDRFSARQFPNYSSELNVNALLLGDSALYLCASSWAYNEQFFGPGTRLTVL.

The V call is TRBV2, the J call TRBJ2-1; tentatively, D is TRBD2 (5 bases). Per the germline V gene, CDR1 is SNHLY and CDR2 is FYNNEI. This CDR3 is 15 amino acids long. V shed 2 bases and J shed 0 bases, with 8 bases lying between them. The DNA for the CDR3 is TGTGCCAGCAGTGAATTAGCGAGCTCCTACAATGAGCAGTTCTTC. Residues: CASSELASSYNEQFF.

The CDR3 DNA follows: TGTGCCAGCAGTCGGAGGACCGCCGGCAATCAGCCCCAGCATTTT. Translated: CASSRRTAGNQPQHF. The chain carries TRBV28 and TRBJ1-5; D unresolved. The CDR3 is 15 amino acids. Deletions cut 5 bases from V and 2 bases from J, with 13 bases between. CDR1 is MDHEN, CDR2 SYDVKM, per germline.

The chain joins TRBV11-3 to TRBJ2-2, with D possibly matching TRBD1 (7 bases). V was pared by 8 bases and J by 1 base, with 11 bases between. This CDR3 is 14 amino acids long. Per germline, CDR1 SGHNT and CDR2 YENEEA. This CDR3 is CASAQGGNTGELFF. The DNA for the CDR3 is TGTGCCAGCGCCCAGGGGGGGAACACCGGGGAGCTGTTTTTT.

This clone was found once. The CDR3 protein is CASSEGGPVGRLEQYF. The CDR3 DNA is TGTGCCAGCAGTGAAGGGGGCCCGGTAGGGAGGCTCGAGCAGTACTTC. The chain employs TRBV2 and TRBJ2-7; D may be TRBD2 (6 bases). The V gene lost 1 base and the J gene lost 6 bases, with 19 bases spanning the gap. In germline, CDR1 is SNHLY, CDR2 FYNNEI. This CDR3 is 16 amino acids long.

In this sample, this clone turned up once. The rearrangement uses TRBV27 and TRBJ1-1; the D gene is possibly TRBD1 (5 bases). The CDR3 contains 12 residues. The V and J ends lost 4 bases and 4 bases respectively, with 7 bases between them. Germline loops: CDR1 MNHEY, CDR2 SMNVEV (reference sequence). CDR3 nucleotides: TGTGCCAGCAGTTCAGGGTTCACTGAAGCTTTCTTT. Translating gives CASSSGFTEAFF.

This clone was recorded only once. The rearrangement joins TRBV2 to TRBJ2-3, with D perhaps TRBD1 (5 bases). Trimming took off 5 bases at V and 5 bases at J, with 5 bases between the two ends. This CDR3 contains 11 residues. Germline CDR1 reads SNHLY; CDR2 reads FYNNEI. Here the CDR3 reads CASSRGDTQYF. The DNA for the CDR3 is TGTGCCAGCAGTAGGGGAGATACGCAGTATTTT.